This entry is about one T cell receptor beta chain. These data come from a study of T cell changes during pregnancy in multiple sclerosis. Profiling relied on immunoSEQ multiplex PCR, and the TCRdb table lists in-frame clones only, not all of them. The sample lists about 70,000 clones, about 92% occurring once. This sample comprised peripheral blood, obtained before pregnancy. This receptor was obtained from a female donor with multiple sclerosis, enrolled in a pregnancy study.

CDR3 amino acids: CASNLGGNYGYTF. CDR3 DNA sequence: TGTGCCAGCAACCTCGGGGGTAACTATGGCTACACCTTC. The chain carries TRBV7-8 and TRBJ1-2; maybe TRBD1 (5 bases). CDR1 SGHVS and CDR2 FQNEAQ come from the germline V gene. The V and J ends lost 7 bases and 1 base respectively, with 10 bases between them. This CDR3 comprises 13 residues.